Listed below are T cell receptor beta chains from one sample, sequenced in a study of radiotherapy plus CTLA-4 blockade in lung cancer. Assay used: immunoSEQ multiplex PCR; TCRdb lists only in-frame clones, some missing. Here the sample spans about 95,000 clones, 80% to 85% being singletons. This specimen consisted of peripheral blood, obtained from a patient treated with radiotherapy plus ipilimumab. The receptors were gathered from a human donor with non-small cell lung cancer who had a partial response to radiotherapy plus ipilimumab. CDR3s include the opening cysteine and the closing phenylalanine or tryptophan. Each record gives: D gene, V gene, clone size, J gene, CDR3 DNA, CDR3 protein. A D gene is named only where the DNA matches it firmly. Some rows have no size entry. The others give once, few or many, or a class for an expanded clone.

TRBD2	TRBV9	NA	TRBJ2-1	TGTGCCAGCAGCGTAGCCCGGCGGGGGGATGAGCAGTTCTTC	CASSVARRGDEQFF
NA	TRBV5-1	NA	TRBJ2-1	TGCGCCAGCAGACAAGCCTACAATGAGCAGTTCTTC	CASRQAYNEQFF
TRBD2	TRBV7-9	NA	TRBJ2-1	TGTGCCAGCAGCCCTGGTGCTAGCGGGAGGGCCGGGGAGCAGTTCTTC	CASSPGASGRAGEQFF
TRBD2	TRBV5-1	NA	TRBJ2-3	TGCGCCAGCAGCCCCGCTAGCGGGAGGGCGGAAGATACGCAGTATTTT	CASSPASGRAEDTQYF
NA	TRBV10-3	NA	TRBJ2-3	TGTGCCATCAGTGAGGCGGGCACAGATACGCAGTATTTT	CAISEAGTDTQYF
NA	TRBV5-6	few	TRBJ2-7	TGTGCCAGCACCAATTCCAGACAGTATGCCTACGAGCAGTACTTC	CASTNSRQYAYEQYF
TRBD1	TRBV5-1	NA	TRBJ1-2	TGCGCCAGCAGCTTGAGACAGGGAGACTATGGCTACACCTTC	CASSLRQGDYGYTF
TRBD1	TRBV9	NA	TRBJ1-4	TGTGCCAGCAGCGTAGGTCCCGGACAGGCGATATATGAAAAACTGTTTTTT	CASSVGPGQAIYEKLFF
TRBD2	TRBV7-2	once	TRBJ2-1	TGTGCCAGCAGCTTTCGACTAGCGGGAGAGATGTTAGGCAATGAGCAGTTCTTC	CASSFRLAGEMLGNEQFF
NA	TRBV4-1	NA	TRBJ1-2	TGCGCCAGCAGCCAAGAAGAAGGGGGGGGTACGGCGGGCTACACCTTC	CASSQEEGGGTAGYTF
TRBD2	TRBV11-3	NA	TRBJ2-1	TGTGCCAGCAGCTTTTGGGGCGGGAGAGAGGCCGGCGAGCAGTTCTTC	CASSFWGGREAGEQFF
TRBD1	TRBV19	NA	TRBJ1-2	TGTGCCAGTAGTGGACAGACAGGGGCGTCCGGCTACACCTTC	CASSGQTGASGYTF
TRBD2	TRBV27	NA	TRBJ2-1	TGTGCCAGCAACCGAGCGGGAGTCACCTACAATGAGCAGTTCTTC	CASNRAGVTYNEQFF
NA	TRBV9	NA	TRBJ2-3	TGTGCCAGCAGCGTCAGTAGCGGAAGCACAGATACGCAGTATTTT	CASSVSSGSTDTQYF
TRBD2	TRBV29-1	NA	TRBJ2-1	TGCAGCGTCCTCCTGACTAGCGGCAGCTCCTACAATGAGCAGTTCTTC	CSVLLTSGSSYNEQFF
TRBD2	TRBV27	NA	TRBJ2-1	TGTGCCAGCAGTTTATCCGCTAGCGGGACGCACTCCTACAATGAGCAGTTCTTC	CASSLSASGTHSYNEQFF
TRBD1	TRBV5-1	NA	TRBJ2-5	TGCGCCAGCAGCTTGGGGGGACAGGGGCTTCAAGAGACCCAGTACTTC	CASSLGGQGLQETQYF
NA	TRBV11-3	NA	TRBJ1-1	TGTGCCAGCAGCTTGGGGCAGCCCACTGAAGCTTTCTTT	CASSLGQPTEAFF
NA	TRBV6-6	NA	TRBJ2-1	TGTGCCAGCATCCAGGGGTCCCCCTACAATGAGCAGTTCTTC	CASIQGSPYNEQFF
TRBD1	TRBV2	NA	TRBJ2-5	TGTGCCAGCAGTCCGACAGGGCAGCAGTACTTC	CASSPTGQQYF
NA	TRBV4-1	few	TRBJ2-5	TGCGCCAGCAGCAAATCAGGGACTGCACAAGAGACCCAGTACTTC	CASSKSGTAQETQYF
NA	TRBV15	NA	TRBJ1-5	TGTGCCACCAGCAGAGGAGGGGGGGTGTCGGCCCAGCATTTT	CATSRGGGVSAQHF
TRBD2	TRBV5-1	NA	TRBJ2-1	TGCGCCAGCAGCTTGGTGGCTAGCGGGACCAATGAGCAGTTCTTC	CASSLVASGTNEQFF
TRBD2	TRBV7-9	few	TRBJ2-7	TGTGCCAGCAGCGCGTTTGCGGGAGTTGGGGAGCAGTACTTC	CASSAFAGVGEQYF
TRBD1	TRBV29-1	NA	TRBJ1-4	TGCAGCGTGGGGGGGACAGGTAATGAAAAACTGTTTTTT	CSVGGTGNEKLFF
NA	TRBV27	NA	TRBJ1-6	TGTGCCAGCAGTACCCTCGGGCAGGGATCACCCCTCCACTTT	CASSTLGQGSPLHF
TRBD2	TRBV5-1	NA	TRBJ2-7	TGCGCCAGCAGCTTGAATGGGCTCTCGCTAGCGGGAGCCCAAGCCTACGAGCAGTACTTC	CASSLNGLSLAGAQAYEQYF
TRBD2	TRBV10-3	NA	TRBJ2-2	TGTGCCATCAGGGGACTAGCGGGGGACGGGGAGCTGTTTTTT	CAIRGLAGDGELFF
TRBD1	TRBV7-6	NA	TRBJ2-2	TGTGCCAGCAGCCCGTTGACAGGGGGTACCGGGGAGCTGTTTTTT	CASSPLTGGTGELFF
NA	TRBV28	NA	TRBJ2-7	TGTGCCAGCAGTGTTACCGGGAGAATCTACGAGCAGTACTTC	CASSVTGRIYEQYF
NA	TRBV11-1	NA	TRBJ2-7	TGTGCCAGCAGCTTCGGGGGTGGAGACGAGCAGTACTTC	CASSFGGGDEQYF